The 2 T cell receptor beta chains given below trace back to one sample, sequenced in a study of blood T cell repertoires in COVID-19 (dated by TCRdb to 2018 to 2021). Library preparation employed the immunoSEQ multiplex PCR assay. Sourced from immuneACCESS, this table was stored by TCRdb with only in-frame sequences that have V and J called. A share of the clones is absent; for the studies checked, an unresolved V gene accounts for under half, and the remainder has no known explanation. Recorded for this sample are some 120,000 clones; around 80% of them occurred a single time. Roughly 1.9% of the sample comes from the top ten. Sample: peripheral blood. All receptors derive from a man between 65 and 85 years old with acute or convalescent COVID-19.

This chain joins TRBV19 and TRBJ1-5; D is perhaps TRBD1 (5 bases). Germline CDR1 and CDR2: LNHDA and SQIVND (reference sequence). V dropped 7 bases and J dropped 4 bases, with 20 bases sitting between them. The CDR3 is 16 amino acids. The CDR3 loop reads CASMRGQEEWNQPQHF. In nucleotides, the CDR3 is TGTGCCAGTATGAGAGGACAAGAAGAATGGAATCAGCCCCAGCATTTT.

V is TRBV28 and J is TRBJ1-4, with a tentative D call TRBD1 (6 bases). Germline V gives CDR1 MDHEN, CDR2 SYDVKM. The CDR3 covers 14 residues. The V end was cut by 5 bases, the J end by 7 bases, with 14 bases between. CDR3 region: CASSAGDGSEKLFF. In DNA, the CDR3 is TGTGCCAGCAGTGCAGGGGATGGTTCTGAAAAACTGTTTTTT.